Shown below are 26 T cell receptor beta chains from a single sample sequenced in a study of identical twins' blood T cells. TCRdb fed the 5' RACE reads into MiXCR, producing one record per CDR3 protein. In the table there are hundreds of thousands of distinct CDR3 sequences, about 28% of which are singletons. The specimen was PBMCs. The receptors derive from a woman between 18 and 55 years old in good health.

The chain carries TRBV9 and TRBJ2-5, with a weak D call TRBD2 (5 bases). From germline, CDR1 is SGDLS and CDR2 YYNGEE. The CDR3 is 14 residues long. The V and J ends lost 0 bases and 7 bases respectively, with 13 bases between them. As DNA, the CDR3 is TGTGCCAGCAGCGTAGAAGAGGGTTATGTGACCCAGTACTTC. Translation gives CASSVEEGYVTQYF.

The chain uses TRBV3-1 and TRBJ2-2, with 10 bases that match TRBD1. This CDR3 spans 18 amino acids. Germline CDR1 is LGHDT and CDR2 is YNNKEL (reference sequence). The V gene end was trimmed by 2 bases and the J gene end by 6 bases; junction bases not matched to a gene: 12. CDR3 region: CASSQSDGRDRGAGELFF. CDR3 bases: TGTGCCAGCAGCCAATCGGATGGAAGGGACAGGGGAGCCGGGGAGCTGTTTTTT.

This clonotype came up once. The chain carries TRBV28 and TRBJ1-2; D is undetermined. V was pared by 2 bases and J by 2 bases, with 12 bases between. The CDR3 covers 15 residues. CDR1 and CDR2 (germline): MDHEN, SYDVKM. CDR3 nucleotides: TGTGCCAGCAGTTTAAGTGAGGTGGCAAACTATGGCTACACCTTC. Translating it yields CASSLSEVANYGYTF.

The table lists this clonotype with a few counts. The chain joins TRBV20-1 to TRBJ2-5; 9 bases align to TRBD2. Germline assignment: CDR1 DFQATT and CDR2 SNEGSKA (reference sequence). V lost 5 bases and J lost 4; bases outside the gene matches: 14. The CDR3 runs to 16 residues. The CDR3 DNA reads TGCAGTGCTCGTTCCCTTGGGGCGGGAGGGCGAGAGACCCAGTACTTC. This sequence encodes CSARSLGAGGRETQYF.

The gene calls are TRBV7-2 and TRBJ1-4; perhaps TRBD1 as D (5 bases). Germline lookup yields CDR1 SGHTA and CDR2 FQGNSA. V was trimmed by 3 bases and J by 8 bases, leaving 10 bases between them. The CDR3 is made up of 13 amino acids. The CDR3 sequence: CASSFKGSEKLFF. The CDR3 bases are TGTGCCAGCAGCTTTAAGGGGAGCGAAAAACTGTTTTTT.

The DNA for the CDR3 is TGCGCCAGCAGCTTGCTTAAGGGATTTGAGTTAACCGGGGAGCTGTTTTTT. Encoded protein: CASSLLKGFELTGELFF. The chain has TRBV5-1 and TRBJ2-2; unclear D gene. CDR1 is SGHRS and CDR2 is YFSETQ in the germline V gene. V dropped 1 base and J dropped 5 bases, with 18 bases sitting between them. The CDR3 sequence is 17 residues long.

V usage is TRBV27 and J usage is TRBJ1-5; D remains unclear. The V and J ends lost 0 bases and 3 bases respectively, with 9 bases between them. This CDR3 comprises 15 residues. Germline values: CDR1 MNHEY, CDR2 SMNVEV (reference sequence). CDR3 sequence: CASSLSLLFNQPQHF. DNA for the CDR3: TGTGCCAGCAGTTTATCGCTACTATTCAATCAGCCCCAGCATTTT.

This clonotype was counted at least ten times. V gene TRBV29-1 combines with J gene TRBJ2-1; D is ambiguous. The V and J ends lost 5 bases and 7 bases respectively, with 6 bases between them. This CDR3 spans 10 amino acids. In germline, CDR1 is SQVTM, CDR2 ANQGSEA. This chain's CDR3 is CSVSMNEQFF. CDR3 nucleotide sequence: TGCAGCGTTTCCATGAATGAGCAGTTCTTC.

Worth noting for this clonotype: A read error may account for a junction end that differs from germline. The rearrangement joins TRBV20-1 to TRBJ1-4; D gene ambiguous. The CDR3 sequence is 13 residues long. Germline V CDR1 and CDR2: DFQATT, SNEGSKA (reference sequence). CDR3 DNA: TGCGGTGCTAGAGGCGCCGAGAATGAAAAACTGTTTTTT. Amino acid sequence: CGARGAENEKLFF.

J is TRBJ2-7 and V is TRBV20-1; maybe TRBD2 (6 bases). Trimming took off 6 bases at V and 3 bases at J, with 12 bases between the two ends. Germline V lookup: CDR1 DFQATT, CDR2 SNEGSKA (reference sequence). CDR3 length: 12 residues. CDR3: CSALGLLYEQYF. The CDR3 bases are TGCAGTGCCTTAGGACTACTCTACGAGCAGTACTTC.

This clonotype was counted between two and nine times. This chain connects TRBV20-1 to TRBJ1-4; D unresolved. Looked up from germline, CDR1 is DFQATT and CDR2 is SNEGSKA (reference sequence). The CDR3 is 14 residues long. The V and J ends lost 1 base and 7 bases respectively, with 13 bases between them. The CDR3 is CSARVTMESEKLFF. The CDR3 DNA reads TGCAGTGCTAGAGTGACAATGGAAAGTGAAAAACTGTTTTTT.

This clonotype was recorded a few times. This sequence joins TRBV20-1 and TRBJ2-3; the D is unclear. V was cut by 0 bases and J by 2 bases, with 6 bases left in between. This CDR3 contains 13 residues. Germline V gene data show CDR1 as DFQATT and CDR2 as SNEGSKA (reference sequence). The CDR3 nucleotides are TGCAGTGCTAGAGATATAGACACAGATACGCAGTATTTT. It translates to CSARDIDTDTQYF.

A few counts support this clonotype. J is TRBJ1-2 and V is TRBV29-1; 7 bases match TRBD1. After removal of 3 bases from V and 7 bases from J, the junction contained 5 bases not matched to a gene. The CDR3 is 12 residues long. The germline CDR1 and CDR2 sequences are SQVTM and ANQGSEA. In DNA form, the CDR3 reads TGCAGCGTTGACCCAGGGGGGGCTGGCTACACCTTC. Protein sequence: CSVDPGGAGYTF.

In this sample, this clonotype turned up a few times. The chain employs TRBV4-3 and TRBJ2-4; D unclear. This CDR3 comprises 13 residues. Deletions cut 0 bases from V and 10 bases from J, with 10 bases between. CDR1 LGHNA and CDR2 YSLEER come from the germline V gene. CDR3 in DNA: TGCGCCAGCAGCCAAGAGCCAGGTCCTATTCAGTACTTC. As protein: CASSQEPGPIQYF.

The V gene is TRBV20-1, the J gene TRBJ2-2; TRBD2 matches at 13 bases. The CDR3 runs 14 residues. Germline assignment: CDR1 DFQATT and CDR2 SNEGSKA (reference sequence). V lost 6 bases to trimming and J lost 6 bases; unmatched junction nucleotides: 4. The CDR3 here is CSARLAGGSGELFF. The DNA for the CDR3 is TGCAGTGCCCGACTAGCGGGAGGCTCCGGGGAGCTGTTTTTT.

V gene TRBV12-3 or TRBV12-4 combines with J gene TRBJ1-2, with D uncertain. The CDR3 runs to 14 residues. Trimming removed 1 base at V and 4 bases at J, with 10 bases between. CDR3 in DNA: TGTGCCAGCAGTTTAGGGGGTTTCCCCTATGGCTACACCTTC. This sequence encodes CASSLGGFPYGYTF.

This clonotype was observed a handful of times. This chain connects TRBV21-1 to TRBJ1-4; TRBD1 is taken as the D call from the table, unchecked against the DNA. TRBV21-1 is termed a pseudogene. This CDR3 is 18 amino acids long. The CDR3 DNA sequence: TGTGCCAGCTATACGACCTTTTCAGCGGTGGGCGAGGATGAAAAACTGTTTTTT. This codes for CASYTTFSAVGEDEKLFF.

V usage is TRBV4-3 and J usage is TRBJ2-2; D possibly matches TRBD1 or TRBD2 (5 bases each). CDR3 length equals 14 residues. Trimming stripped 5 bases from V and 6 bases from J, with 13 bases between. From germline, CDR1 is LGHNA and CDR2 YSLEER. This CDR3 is CASSSGPGPGELFF. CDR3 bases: TGCGCCAGCAGCTCTGGACCGGGACCCGGGGAGCTGTTTTTT.

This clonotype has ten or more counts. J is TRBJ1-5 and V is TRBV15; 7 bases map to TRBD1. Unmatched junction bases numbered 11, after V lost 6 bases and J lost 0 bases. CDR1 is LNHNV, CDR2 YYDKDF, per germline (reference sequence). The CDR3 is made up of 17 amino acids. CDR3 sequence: CATRTDREGGSNQPQHF. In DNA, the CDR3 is TGTGCCACCAGAACTGACAGGGAAGGGGGTAGCAATCAGCCCCAGCATTTT. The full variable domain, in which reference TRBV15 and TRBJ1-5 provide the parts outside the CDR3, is DAMVIQNPRYQVTQFGKPVTLSCSQTLNHNVMYWYQQKSSQAPKLLFHYYDKDFNNEADTPDNFQSRRPNTSFCFLDIRSPGLGDTAMYLCATRTDREGGSNQPQHFGDGTRLSIL.

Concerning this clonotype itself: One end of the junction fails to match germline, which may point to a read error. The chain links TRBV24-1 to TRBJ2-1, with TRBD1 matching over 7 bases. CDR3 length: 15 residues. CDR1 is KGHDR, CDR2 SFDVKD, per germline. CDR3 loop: CAASDPGTEGHEQFF. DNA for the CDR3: TGTGCCGCCAGTGATCCCGGGACAGAGGGACATGAGCAGTTCTTC.

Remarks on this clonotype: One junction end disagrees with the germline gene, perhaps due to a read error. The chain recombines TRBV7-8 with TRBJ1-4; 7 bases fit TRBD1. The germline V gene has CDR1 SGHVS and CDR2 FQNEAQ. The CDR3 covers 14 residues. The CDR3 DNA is TGTACCAGCAGCTTACAGGGGTGGAATGAAAAACTGTTTTTT. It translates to CTSSLQGWNEKLFF.

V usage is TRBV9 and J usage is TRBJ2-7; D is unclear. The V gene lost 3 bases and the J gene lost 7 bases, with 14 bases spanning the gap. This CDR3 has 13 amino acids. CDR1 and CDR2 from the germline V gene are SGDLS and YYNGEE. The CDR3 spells CASSADLAWEQYF. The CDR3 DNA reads TGTGCCAGCAGCGCCGATTTGGCCTGGGAGCAGTACTTC.

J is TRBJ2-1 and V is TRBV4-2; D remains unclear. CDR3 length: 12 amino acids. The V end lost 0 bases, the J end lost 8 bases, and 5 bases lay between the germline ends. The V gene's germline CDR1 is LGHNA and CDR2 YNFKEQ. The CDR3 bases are TGTGCCAGCAGCCAAGATTCGGATGAGCAGTTCTTC. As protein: CASSQDSDEQFF.

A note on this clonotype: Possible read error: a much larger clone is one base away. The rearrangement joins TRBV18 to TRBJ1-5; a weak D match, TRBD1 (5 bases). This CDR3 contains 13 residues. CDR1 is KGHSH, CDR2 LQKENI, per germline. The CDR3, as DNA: TGTGCCAGCTCACGACAGAGAGATCAGCCCAAGCATTTT. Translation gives CASSRQRDQPKHF.

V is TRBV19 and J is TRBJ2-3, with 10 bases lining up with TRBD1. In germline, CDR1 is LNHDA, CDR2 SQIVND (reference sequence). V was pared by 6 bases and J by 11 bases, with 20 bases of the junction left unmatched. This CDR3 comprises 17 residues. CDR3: CASSRNAGTGVVNRQYF. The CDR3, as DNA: TGTGCCAGTAGCCGGAACGCCGGGACAGGGGTGGTGAATAGGCAGTATTTT.

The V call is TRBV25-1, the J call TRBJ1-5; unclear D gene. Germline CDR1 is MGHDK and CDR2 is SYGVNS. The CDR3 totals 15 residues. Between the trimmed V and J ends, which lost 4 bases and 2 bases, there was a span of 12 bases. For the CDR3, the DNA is TGTGCCAGCAGTGCCCGAAACGCGGGCAATCAGCCCCAGCATTTT. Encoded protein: CASSARNAGNQPQHF. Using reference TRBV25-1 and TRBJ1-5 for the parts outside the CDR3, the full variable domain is EADIYQTPRYLVIGTGKKITLECSQTMGHDKMYWYQQDPGMELHLIHYSYGVNSTEKGDLSSESTVSRIRTEHFPLTLESARPSHTSQYLCASSARNAGNQPQHFGDGTRLSIL.